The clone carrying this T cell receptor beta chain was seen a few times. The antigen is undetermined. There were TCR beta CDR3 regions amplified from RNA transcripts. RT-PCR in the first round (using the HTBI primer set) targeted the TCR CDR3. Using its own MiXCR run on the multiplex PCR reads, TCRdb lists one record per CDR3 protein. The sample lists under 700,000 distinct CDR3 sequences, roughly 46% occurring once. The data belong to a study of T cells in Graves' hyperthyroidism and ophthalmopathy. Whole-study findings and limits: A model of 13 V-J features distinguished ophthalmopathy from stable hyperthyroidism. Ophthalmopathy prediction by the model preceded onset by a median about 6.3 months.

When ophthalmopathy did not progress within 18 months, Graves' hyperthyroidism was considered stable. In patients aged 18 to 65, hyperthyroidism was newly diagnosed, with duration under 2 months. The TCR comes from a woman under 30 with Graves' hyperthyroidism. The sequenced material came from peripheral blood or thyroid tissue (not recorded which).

The DNA for the CDR3 is TGTGCCAGCAGTTCGGGACTAGCGGCTTCCAGGGAGACCCAGTACTTC. As protein: CASSSGLAASRETQYF. This chain uses TRBV12-3 or TRBV12-4 with TRBJ2-5; 11 positions match TRBD2. Germline trimming cut 4 bases from V and 5 bases from J; bases unmatched to any gene: 9. This CDR3 is 16 amino acids long.